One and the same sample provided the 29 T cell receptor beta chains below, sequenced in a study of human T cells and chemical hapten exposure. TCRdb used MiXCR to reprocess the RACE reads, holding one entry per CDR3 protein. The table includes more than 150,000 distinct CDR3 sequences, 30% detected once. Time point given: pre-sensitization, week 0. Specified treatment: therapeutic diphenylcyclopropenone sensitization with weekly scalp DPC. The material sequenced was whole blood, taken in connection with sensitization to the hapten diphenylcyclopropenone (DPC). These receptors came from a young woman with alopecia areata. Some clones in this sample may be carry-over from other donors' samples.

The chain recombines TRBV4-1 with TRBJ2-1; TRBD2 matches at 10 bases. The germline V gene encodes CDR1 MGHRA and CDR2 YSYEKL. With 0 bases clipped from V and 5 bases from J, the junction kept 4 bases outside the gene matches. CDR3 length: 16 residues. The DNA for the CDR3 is TGCGCCAGCAGCCAAGAGGGACTAGCGACCCACAATGAGCAGTTCTTC. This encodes CASSQEGLATHNEQFF.

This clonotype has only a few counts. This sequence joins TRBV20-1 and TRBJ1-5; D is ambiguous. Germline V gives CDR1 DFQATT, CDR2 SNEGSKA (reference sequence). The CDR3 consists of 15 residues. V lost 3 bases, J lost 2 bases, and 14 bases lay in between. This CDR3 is CSASSFSGGNQPQHF. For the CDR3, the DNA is TGCAGTGCTAGCTCCTTTTCTGGGGGCAATCAGCCCCAGCATTTT.

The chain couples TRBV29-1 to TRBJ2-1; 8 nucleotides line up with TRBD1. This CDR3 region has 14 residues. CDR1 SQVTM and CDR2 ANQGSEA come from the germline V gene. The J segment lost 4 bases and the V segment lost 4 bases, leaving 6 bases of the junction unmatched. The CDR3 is CSVGRRGQYNEQFF. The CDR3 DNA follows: TGCAGCGTTGGCCGCAGGGGGCAGTACAATGAGCAGTTCTTC.

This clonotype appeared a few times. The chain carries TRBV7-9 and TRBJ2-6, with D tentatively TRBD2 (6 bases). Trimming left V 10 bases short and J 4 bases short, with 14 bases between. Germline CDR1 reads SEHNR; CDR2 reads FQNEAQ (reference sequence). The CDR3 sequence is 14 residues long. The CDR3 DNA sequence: TGTGCCACCGGGCGGGGTAACGGGGCCAACGTCCTGACTTTC. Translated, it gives CATGRGNGANVLTF. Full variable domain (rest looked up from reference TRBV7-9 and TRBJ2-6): DTGVSQNPRHKITKRGQNVTFRCDPISEHNRLYWYRQTLGQGPEFLTYFQNEAQLEKSRLLSDRFSAERPKGSFSTLEIQRTEQGDSAMYLCATGRGNGANVLTFGAGSRLTVL.

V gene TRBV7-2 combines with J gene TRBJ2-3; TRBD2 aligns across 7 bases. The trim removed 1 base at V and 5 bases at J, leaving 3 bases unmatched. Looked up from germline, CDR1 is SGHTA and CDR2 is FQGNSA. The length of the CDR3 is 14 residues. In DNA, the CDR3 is TGTGCCAGCAGCTTAGTAGCTAGCGGAGATACGCAGTATTTT. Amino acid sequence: CASSLVASGDTQYF.

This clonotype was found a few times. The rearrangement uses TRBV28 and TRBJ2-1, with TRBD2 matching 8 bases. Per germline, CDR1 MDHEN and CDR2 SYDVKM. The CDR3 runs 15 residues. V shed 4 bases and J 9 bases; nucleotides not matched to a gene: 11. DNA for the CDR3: TGTGCCAGCAGTTCCATAGCGGGATCTTTCAGTGAGCAGTTCTTC. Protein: CASSSIAGSFSEQFF.

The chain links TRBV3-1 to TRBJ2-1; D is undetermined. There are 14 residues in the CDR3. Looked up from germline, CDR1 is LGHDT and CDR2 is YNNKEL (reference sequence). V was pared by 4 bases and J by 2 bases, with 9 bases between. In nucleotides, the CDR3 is TGTGCCAGCAGCCCCGACCCCACCTACAATGAGCAGTTCTTC. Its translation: CASSPDPTYNEQFF.

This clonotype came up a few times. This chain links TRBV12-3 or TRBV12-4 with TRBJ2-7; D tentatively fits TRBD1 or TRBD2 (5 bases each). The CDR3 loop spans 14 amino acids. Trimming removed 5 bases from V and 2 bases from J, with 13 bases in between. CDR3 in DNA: TGTGCCAGCAGTCCCTGGGGGTCCCCCTACGAGCAGTACTTC. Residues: CASSPWGSPYEQYF.

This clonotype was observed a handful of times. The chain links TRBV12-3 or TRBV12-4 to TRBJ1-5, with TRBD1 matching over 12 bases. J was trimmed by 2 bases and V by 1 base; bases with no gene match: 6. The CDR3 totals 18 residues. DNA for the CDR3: TGTGCCAGCAGTTTAGGGGGACAGGGGGCGGTCGGCAATCAGCCCCAGCATTTT. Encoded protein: CASSLGGQGAVGNQPQHF.

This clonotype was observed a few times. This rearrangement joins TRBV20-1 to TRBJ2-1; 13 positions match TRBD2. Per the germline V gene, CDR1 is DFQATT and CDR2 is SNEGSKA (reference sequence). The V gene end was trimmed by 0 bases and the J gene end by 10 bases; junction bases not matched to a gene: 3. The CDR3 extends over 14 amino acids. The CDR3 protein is CSARESGLAGEQFF. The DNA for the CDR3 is TGCAGTGCTAGAGAGTCGGGACTAGCGGGAGAGCAGTTCTTC.

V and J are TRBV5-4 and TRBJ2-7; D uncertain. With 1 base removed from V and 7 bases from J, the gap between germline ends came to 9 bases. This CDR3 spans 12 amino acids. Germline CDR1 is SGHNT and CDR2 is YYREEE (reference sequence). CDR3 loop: CASSLSEKEQYF. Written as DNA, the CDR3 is TGTGCCAGCAGCTTGTCCGAAAAGGAGCAGTACTTC.

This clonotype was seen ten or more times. CDR3 in DNA: TGTGCCAACGGGACAGCCCTCCCGGGTCAGCCCCAGCATTTT. Protein: CANGTALPGQPQHF. This sequence joins TRBV6-5 and TRBJ1-5, with 7 bases identical to TRBD1. This CDR3 region has 14 residues. The germline V gene has CDR1 MNHEY and CDR2 SVGAGI. After removal of 10 bases from V and 6 bases from J, the junction contained 12 bases not matched to a gene.

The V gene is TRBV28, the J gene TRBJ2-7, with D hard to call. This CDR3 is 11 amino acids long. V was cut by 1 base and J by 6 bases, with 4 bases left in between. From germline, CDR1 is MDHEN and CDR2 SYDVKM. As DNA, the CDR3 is TGTGCCAGCAGTTTATTTCTCGAGCAGTACTTC. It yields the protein CASSLFLEQYF.

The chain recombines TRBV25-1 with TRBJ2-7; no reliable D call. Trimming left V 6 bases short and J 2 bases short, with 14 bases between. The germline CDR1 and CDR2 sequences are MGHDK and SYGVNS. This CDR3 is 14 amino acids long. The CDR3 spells CASSSRLDPYEQYF. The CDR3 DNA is TGTGCCAGCAGCTCAAGGTTGGACCCCTACGAGCAGTACTTC.

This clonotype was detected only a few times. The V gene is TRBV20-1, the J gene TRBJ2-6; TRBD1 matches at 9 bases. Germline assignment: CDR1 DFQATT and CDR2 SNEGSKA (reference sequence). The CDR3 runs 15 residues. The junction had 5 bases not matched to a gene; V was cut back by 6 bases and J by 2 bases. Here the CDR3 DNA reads TGCAGTGCAAAAAGGGACAGGGCTGGGGCCAACGTCCTGACTTTC. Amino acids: CSAKRDRAGANVLTF.

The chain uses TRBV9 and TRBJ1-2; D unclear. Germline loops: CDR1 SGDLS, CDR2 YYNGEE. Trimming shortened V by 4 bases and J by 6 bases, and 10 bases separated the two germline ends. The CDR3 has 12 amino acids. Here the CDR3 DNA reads TGTGCCAGCAGCCCACGAGGCGATGGCTACACCTTC. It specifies CASSPRGDGYTF.

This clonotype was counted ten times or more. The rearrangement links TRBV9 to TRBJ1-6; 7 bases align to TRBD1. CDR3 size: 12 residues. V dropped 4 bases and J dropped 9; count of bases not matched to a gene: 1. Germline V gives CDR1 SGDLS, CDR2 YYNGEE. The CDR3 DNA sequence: TGTGCCAGCAGCCCAGGGGGTTCACCCCTCCACTTT. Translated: CASSPGGSPLHF. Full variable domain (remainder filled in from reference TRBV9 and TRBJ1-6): DSGVTQTPKHLITATGQRVTLRCSPRSGDLSVYWYQQSLDQGLQFLIQYYNGEERAKGNILERFSAQQFPDLHSELNLSSLELGDSALYFCASSPGGSPLHFGNGTRLTVT.

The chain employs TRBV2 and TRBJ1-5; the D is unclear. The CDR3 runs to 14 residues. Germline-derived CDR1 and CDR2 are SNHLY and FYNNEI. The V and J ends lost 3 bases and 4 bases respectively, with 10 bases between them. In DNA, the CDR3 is TGTGCCAGCAGTGAGATGTGGGAGAATCAGCCCCAGCATTTT. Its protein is CASSEMWENQPQHF.

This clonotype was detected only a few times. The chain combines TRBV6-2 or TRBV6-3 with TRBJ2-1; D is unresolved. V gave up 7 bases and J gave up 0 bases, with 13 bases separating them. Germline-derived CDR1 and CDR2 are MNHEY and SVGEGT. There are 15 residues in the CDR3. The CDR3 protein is CASNVGPSSYNEQFF. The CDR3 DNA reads TGTGCCAGCAATGTCGGGCCTAGCTCCTACAATGAGCAGTTCTTC.

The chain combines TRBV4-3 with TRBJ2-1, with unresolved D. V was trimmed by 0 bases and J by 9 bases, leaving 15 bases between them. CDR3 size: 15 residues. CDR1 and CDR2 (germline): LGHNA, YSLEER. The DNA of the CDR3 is TGCGCCAGCAGCCAAGATCTGGACCTTGGTGGTGAGCAGTTCTTC. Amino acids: CASSQDLDLGGEQFF.

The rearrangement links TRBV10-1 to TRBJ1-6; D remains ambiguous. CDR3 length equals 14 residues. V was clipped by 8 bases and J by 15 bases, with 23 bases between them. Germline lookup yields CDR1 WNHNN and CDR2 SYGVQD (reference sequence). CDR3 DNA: TGCGCCAGCCCCCCAGCTCAGTCTCGACGGGACCTCCACTTT. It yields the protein CASPPAQSRRDLHF.

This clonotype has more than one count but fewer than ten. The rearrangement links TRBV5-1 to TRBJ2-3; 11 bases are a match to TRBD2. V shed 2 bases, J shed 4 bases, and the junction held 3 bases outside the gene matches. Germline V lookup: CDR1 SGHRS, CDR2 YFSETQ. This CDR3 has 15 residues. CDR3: CASSFSGRAPDTQYF. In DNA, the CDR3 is TGCGCCAGCAGCTTTAGCGGGAGGGCCCCAGATACGCAGTATTTT.

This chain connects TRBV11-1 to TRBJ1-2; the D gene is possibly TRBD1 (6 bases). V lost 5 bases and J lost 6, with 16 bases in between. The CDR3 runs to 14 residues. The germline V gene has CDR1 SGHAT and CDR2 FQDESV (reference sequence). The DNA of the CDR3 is TGTGCCAGCAGCAAGGGGGGGGCTTCGGATGGCTACACCTTC. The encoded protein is CASSKGGASDGYTF. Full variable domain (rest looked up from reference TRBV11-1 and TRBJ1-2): EAEVAQSPRYKITEKSQAVAFWCDPISGHATLYWYRQILGQGPELLVQFQDESVVDDSQLPKDRFSAERLKGVDSTLKIQPAELGDSAMYLCASSKGGASDGYTFGSGTRLTVV.

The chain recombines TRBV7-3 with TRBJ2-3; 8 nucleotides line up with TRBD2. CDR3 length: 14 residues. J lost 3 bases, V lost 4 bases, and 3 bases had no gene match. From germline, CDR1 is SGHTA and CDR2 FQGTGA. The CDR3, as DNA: TGTGCCAGCAGCTACACTAGCGGAACAGATACGCAGTATTTT. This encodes CASSYTSGTDTQYF.

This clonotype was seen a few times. The CDR3 bases are TGTGCCAGCAGTTTAGGTACGCGCTGGGCAGGGGGGGAGCGCTACAATGAGCAGTTCTTC. As protein: CASSLGTRWAGGERYNEQFF. The V and J genes are TRBV12-3 or TRBV12-4 and TRBJ2-1; the D call may be TRBD1 or TRBD2 (7 bases each). This CDR3 is built from 20 residues. Trimming stripped 1 base from V and 3 bases from J, with 25 bases between.

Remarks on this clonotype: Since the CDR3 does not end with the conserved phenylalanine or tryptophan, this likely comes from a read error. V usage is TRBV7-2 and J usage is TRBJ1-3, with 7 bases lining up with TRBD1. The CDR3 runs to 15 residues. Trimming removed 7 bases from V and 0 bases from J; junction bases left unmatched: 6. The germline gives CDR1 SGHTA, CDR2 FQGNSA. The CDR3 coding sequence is TGTGCCAGCAACGGGGACAGAGCCTCTGGAAACACCATATATTTA. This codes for CASNGDRASGNTIYL.

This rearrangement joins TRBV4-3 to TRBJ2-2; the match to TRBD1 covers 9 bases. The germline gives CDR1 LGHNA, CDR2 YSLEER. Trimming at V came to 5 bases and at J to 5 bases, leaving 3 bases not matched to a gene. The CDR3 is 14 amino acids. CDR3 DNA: TGCGCCAGCAGCTGGGACAGGGAGACCGGGGAGCTGTTTTTT. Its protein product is CASSWDRETGELFF.

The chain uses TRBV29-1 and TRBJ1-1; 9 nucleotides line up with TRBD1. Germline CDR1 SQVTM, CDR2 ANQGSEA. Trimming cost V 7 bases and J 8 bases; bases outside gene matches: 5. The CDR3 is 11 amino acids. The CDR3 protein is CSGTGGAEAFF. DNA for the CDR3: TGCAGCGGAACAGGGGGCGCAGAAGCTTTCTTT.

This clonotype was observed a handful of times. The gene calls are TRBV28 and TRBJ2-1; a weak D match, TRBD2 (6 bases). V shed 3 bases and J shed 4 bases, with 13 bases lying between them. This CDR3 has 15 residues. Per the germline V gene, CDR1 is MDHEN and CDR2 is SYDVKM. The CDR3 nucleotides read TGTGCCAGCAGTTTTAGGGACTGGACGTACAATGAGCAGTTCTTC. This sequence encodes CASSFRDWTYNEQFF.